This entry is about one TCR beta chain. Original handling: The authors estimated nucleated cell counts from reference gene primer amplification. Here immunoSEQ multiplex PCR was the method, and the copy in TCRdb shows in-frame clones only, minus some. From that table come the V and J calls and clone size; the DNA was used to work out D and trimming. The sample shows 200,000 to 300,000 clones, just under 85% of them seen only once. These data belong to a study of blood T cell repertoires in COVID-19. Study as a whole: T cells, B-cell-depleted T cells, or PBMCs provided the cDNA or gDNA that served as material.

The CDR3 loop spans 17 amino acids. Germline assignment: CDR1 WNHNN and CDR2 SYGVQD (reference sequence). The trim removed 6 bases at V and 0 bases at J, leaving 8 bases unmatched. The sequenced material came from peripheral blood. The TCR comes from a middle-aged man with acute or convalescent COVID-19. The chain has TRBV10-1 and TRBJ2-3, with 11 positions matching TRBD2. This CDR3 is CASSETSGEASTDTQYF. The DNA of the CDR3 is TGCGCCAGCAGCGAGACTAGCGGGGAAGCTAGCACAGATACGCAGTATTTT.